This T cell receptor (beta chain) comes out of a study of metastatic and nonmetastatic thyroid tumors (dated by TCRdb to 2018 to 2021). Regarding the complete study: Repertoires from peripheral blood and from tumor or nodule tissue samples of malignant and benign thyroid patients were compared.

The study at large found these results: In both blood and tumor samples, TCR beta diversity was reported to be significantly higher in malignant tumors than in benign nodules.

This clone registers as medium-sized (0.01 to 0.1%) within its sample. This receptor's antigen is unknown. No clone much larger than this one lies a single base away; base qualities are absent. No treatment had been received by any patient before thyroid surgery. Using T-cell receptor beta sequencing, the study looked back at clinical samples from patients collected from about 2011 to 2018. According to the germline V gene, CDR1 reads MNHNS and CDR2 reads SASEGT. The CDR3 starts with the cysteine, ends with the phenylalanine, and has 16 residues. Solely the CDR3 DNA is kept, with 48 bases framed from the first base. Relative to germline, V is missing 6 bases and J is missing 2 bases, with 13 bases of the junction outside any gene match. The library was made by PCR. Sequencer: Illumina HiSeq 4000. High-throughput sequencing was used to profile the CDR3 region of the TCR beta-chain in every patient. Processing in the source paper ran as follows. CDR3 differences across clinicopathological groups were used to build a classifier for discriminating distant-metastatic papillary thyroid cancer patients. Repertoire diversity was assessed with the Shannon index, and tumor-blood repertoire similarity with the Morisita-Horn index. Through fastp at Q25 and MiXCR, TCRdb rebuilt clones from the public reads, retaining in-frame beta chains. These V and J calls are TCRdb output, not the study's own analysis. In all, the sample holds around 15,000 clones, and roughly a quarter of those were seen once. Of the sample, less than 9% falls within the top ten clones.

Specimen: adjacent normal tissue. Rearrangement joined TRBV6-1 to TRBJ2-7; 7 central nucleotides agree with TRBD2. The source of this sequence is a female donor with papillary thyroid cancer or a benign thyroid nodule (not recorded which). Some clones in this sample may be carry-over from other donors' samples. The encoded CDR3 is CASSPSWSGATYEQYF. The DNA sequence is TGTGCCAGCAGCCCCTCATGGAGCGGGGCCACCTACGAGCAGTACTTC.